The rows below give T cell receptor beta chains drawn from one sample of a study of cytomegalovirus exposure and HLA in healthy donors. Libraries were prepared by immunoSEQ multiplex PCR; TCRdb keeps only in-frame clonotypes and omits some of them. The sample contains around 100,000 clones, 76% of which appear only once. The sample was PBMCs. These receptors originate from a woman between 18 and 30 years old in good health and CMV-seropositive. CDR3s leave out the opening cysteine and the closing phenylalanine or tryptophan. A D gene is named only where the DNA matches it firmly. The listing skips clone size in some rows; elsewhere it reads once, few, many or a size class.

ASSQAAGGSSYNEQF	15	-	TRBV4-1	TRBJ2-1	TRBD2
ASSAKGEQDEAF	12	-	TRBV9	TRBJ1-1	-
ASSLEAGGALADTQY	15	many	TRBV5-1	TRBJ2-3	-
ASSFGLAGAGNEQF	14	-	TRBV6-5	TRBJ2-1	TRBD2
ASYRGEGSYNEQF	13	-	TRBV5-1	TRBJ2-1	TRBD1
ASSSTGIFTDTQY	13	once	TRBV28	TRBJ2-3	-
ASSRATSGTDTQY	13	-	TRBV13	TRBJ2-3	TRBD2
ASSLSRSGSSYEQY	14	-	TRBV5-1	TRBJ2-7	TRBD2
ASSTRVGLAGVAFYEQY	17	-	TRBV19	TRBJ2-7	TRBD2
ASIPGQGAGANVLT	14	-	TRBV28	TRBJ2-6	TRBD1
ASSGGERRPDTQY	13	-	TRBV5-1	TRBJ2-3	-
ASSLEQNTEAF	11	-	TRBV5-1	TRBJ1-1	-
ASSVTGQGTDTQY	13	-	TRBV13	TRBJ2-3	TRBD1
ASSTTGTSTYEQY	13	-	TRBV6-5	TRBJ2-7	TRBD2
ATSRDDRDTQY	11	-	TRBV15	TRBJ2-3	-
ASSPLAGIPYEQY	13	-	TRBV28	TRBJ2-7	TRBD2
ASGLVQANRFYEQY	14	-	TRBV12-5	TRBJ2-7	-
ASSSLERNTEAF	12	-	TRBV27	TRBJ1-1	-
ASIRRLAASYNEQF	14	few	TRBV28	TRBJ2-1	TRBD2
ASSLTGSANTEAF	13	-	TRBV5-8	TRBJ1-1	-
ASSILGFEQF	10	-	TRBV19	TRBJ2-1	-
ASSPRTGLDYQPQH	14	-	TRBV4-2	TRBJ1-5	TRBD1
AWSWDSATYGYT	12	once	TRBV30	TRBJ1-2	TRBD1
ASSLAPSGSNEQF	13	-	TRBV5-5	TRBJ2-1	TRBD2
ASSFSGRGWADEQF	14	-	TRBV11-3	TRBJ2-1	-
ASSLRSGSGETQY	13	-	TRBV7-9	TRBJ2-5	TRBD2
AWSVGLTGQPQH	12	once	TRBV30	TRBJ1-5	-
AISELVGYGYT	11	-	TRBV10-3	TRBJ1-2	-
ASSDSAGGTEAF	12	few	TRBV6-4	TRBJ1-1	TRBD1
ASSGSGGSYNEQF	13	-	TRBV6-1	TRBJ2-1	TRBD2
ASSITGTGNTIY	12	-	TRBV21-1	TRBJ1-3	-